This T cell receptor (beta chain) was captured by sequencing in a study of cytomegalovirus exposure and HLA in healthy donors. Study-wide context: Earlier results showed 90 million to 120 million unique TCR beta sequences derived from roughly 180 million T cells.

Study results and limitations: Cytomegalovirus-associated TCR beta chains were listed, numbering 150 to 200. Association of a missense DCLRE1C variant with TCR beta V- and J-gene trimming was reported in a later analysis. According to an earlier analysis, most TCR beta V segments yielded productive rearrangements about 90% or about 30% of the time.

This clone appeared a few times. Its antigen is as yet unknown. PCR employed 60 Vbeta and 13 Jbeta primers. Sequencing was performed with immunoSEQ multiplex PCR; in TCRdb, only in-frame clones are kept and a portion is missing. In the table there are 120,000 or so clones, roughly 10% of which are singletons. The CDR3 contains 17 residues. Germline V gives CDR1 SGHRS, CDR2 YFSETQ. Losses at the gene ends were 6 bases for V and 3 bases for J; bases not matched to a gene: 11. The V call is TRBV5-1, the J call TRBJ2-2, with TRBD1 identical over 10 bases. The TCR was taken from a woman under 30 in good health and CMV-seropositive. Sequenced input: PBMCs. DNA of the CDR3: TGCGCCAGCACCCCCCTTCCCGGGACAGGGGACACCGGGGAGCTGTTTTTT. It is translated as CASTPLPGTGDTGELFF.